This passage covers 2 T cell receptor beta chains from one sample sequenced in a study of blood T cells in healthy people across ages. Primed by a sample-barcoded 5' primer and a J-beta primer mix, a second PCR proceeded for about 6 to 12 cycles. A single record per CDR3 protein comes from TCRdb applying MiXCR to the 5' RACE reads. Among around 790,000 distinct CDR3 sequences listed, more than 40% were seen once. Sequenced material: blood. These receptors all stem from a man aged 55 to 70 in good health.

The rearrangement links TRBV5-1 to TRBJ2-3, with 9 bases aligning to TRBD2. CDR1 SGHRS and CDR2 YFSETQ come from the germline V gene. V lost 4 bases and J lost 2; bases outside the gene matches: 5. The CDR3 has 15 residues. The CDR3 spells CASSERGAVTDTQYF. CDR3 bases: TGCGCCAGCAGCGAGCGGGGGGCTGTCACAGATACGCAGTATTTT.

This rearrangement joins TRBV6-6 to TRBJ1-4, with D perhaps TRBD1 (6 bases). Germline V gene sequence: CDR1 MNHNY, CDR2 SVGAGI (reference sequence). With 7 bases removed from V and 7 bases from J, the gap between germline ends came to 16 bases. The CDR3 contains 14 residues. The CDR3 DNA sequence: TGTGCCAGCACCCACGGGGGGCAGGGTGAAAAACTGTTTTTT. This translates into CASTHGGQGEKLFF.